These 22 T cell receptor beta chains came from one sample sequenced in a study of cytotoxic CD8 clonotypes in ibrutinib-treated CLL. Assay: immunoSEQ multiplex PCR; the TCRdb copy retains only in-frame clones and omits some. The data contain approximately 120,000 clones, around four fifths of them singletons. Sequenced material: PBMCs, taken after 24 months of ibrutinib treatment. The receptors come from a human donor with chronic lymphocytic leukemia.

The rearrangement joins TRBV27 to TRBJ2-1, with 14 bases lining up with TRBD2. From germline, CDR1 is MNHEY and CDR2 SMNVEV (reference sequence). V shed 2 bases and J 7 bases; nucleotides not matched to a gene: 7. The CDR3 has 17 residues. The CDR3 sequence: CASSLMTSGGAGNEQFF. The CDR3 DNA is TGTGCCAGCAGTTTAATGACTAGCGGGGGGGCCGGGAATGAGCAGTTCTTC.

The chain is built from TRBV19 and TRBJ1-4; 8 bases map to TRBD1. The germline V gene has CDR1 LNHDA and CDR2 SQIVND (reference sequence). The CDR3 is made up of 16 amino acids. V lost 5 bases to trimming and J lost 3 bases; unmatched junction nucleotides: 8. This chain's CDR3 is CASSSTGQGSNEKLFF. The CDR3 bases are TGTGCCAGTAGTTCAACCGGACAGGGCTCTAATGAAAAACTGTTTTTT.

This chain joins TRBV9 and TRBJ1-1, with 12 bases aligning to TRBD1. This CDR3 comprises 17 residues. Looked up from germline, CDR1 is SGDLS and CDR2 is YYNGEE. V dropped 0 bases and J dropped 6; count of bases not matched to a gene: 9. In DNA form, the CDR3 reads TGTGCCAGCAGCGTAGACCCGGGACAGGGGGCTGCGCCTGAAGCTTTCTTT. It encodes CASSVDPGQGAAPEAFF.

V usage is TRBV2 and J usage is TRBJ2-5; tentative D call: TRBD1 (6 bases). Trimming removed 11 bases from V and 1 base from J, with 11 bases in between. The length of the CDR3 is 12 residues. Germline lookup yields CDR1 SNHLY and CDR2 FYNNEI. CDR3 bases: TGTGCCGGGAACAGGGCCCAAGAGACCCAGTACTTC. Translation gives CAGNRAQETQYF.

The chain couples TRBV28 to TRBJ1-1; the D is unclear. The length of the CDR3 is 11 residues. CDR1 and CDR2 from the germline V gene are MDHEN and SYDVKM. The V end lost 7 bases, the J end lost 6 bases, and 9 bases lay between the germline ends. The CDR3 spells CASTRWSEAFF. The CDR3 coding sequence is TGTGCCAGCACAAGGTGGTCTGAAGCTTTCTTT.

The J gene is TRBJ2-2, the V gene TRBV14; 14 bases line up with TRBD2. The germline CDR1 and CDR2 sequences are SGHDN and FVKESK. CDR3 size: 17 residues. The junction had 3 bases not matched to a gene; V was cut back by 4 bases and J by 2 bases. This CDR3 is CASSPGLAGVNTGELFF. CDR3 coding DNA: TGTGCCAGCAGCCCGGGACTAGCGGGGGTTAACACCGGGGAGCTGTTTTTT.

This chain connects TRBV5-1 to TRBJ2-5; tentatively, D is TRBD1 (6 bases). The CDR3 loop spans 12 amino acids. From germline, CDR1 is SGHRS and CDR2 YFSETQ. V lost 0 bases and J 12 bases, leaving 12 bases between the germline ends. CDR3 DNA sequence: TGCGCCAGCAGCTTGGGACCCGGGACAAAGTACTTC. This gives the protein CASSLGPGTKYF.

This rearrangement joins TRBV5-1 to TRBJ2-7; no reliable D call. The CDR3 totals 16 residues. Trimming took 0 bases from V and 6 from J, leaving 19 bases between them. CDR1 is SGHRS and CDR2 is YFSETQ in the germline V gene. The CDR3 loop reads CASSLDGRQLKSEQYF. CDR3 in DNA: TGCGCCAGCAGCTTGGACGGTCGGCAACTCAAGTCCGAGCAGTACTTC.

The chain carries TRBV7-2 and TRBJ2-3; unclear D gene. Trimming took off 0 bases at V and 6 bases at J, with 10 bases between the two ends. CDR1 is SGHTA, CDR2 FQGNSA, per germline. The CDR3 contains 14 residues. The CDR3 DNA reads as TGTGCCAGCAGCTTAGCGCAAGGTATGGATACGCAGTATTTT. Translating it yields CASSLAQGMDTQYF.

The rearrangement links TRBV5-1 to TRBJ1-2; a weak D match, TRBD1 (6 bases). The germline V gene has CDR1 SGHRS and CDR2 YFSETQ. The CDR3 contains 13 residues. Trimming pared 1 base from V and 3 bases from J, leaving 7 bases between. CDR3 loop: CASSLSGDYGYTF. Written as DNA, the CDR3 is TGCGCCAGCAGCTTGTCAGGGGACTATGGCTACACCTTC.

The chain combines TRBV15 with TRBJ1-2, with D unresolved. Trimming stripped 2 bases from V and 7 bases from J, with 14 bases between. The CDR3 has 14 amino acids. CDR1 is LNHNV, CDR2 YYDKDF, per germline (reference sequence). The CDR3 bases are TGTGCCACCAGCAGAACCGCGTTGGCCGGTGGCTACACCTTC. It specifies CATSRTALAGGYTF.

The chain carries TRBV5-8 and TRBJ1-2, with 7 positions matching TRBD1. The V gene's germline CDR1 is SGHTS and CDR2 YDEGEE. CDR3 length: 15 residues. V lost 4 bases to trimming and J lost 3 bases; unmatched junction nucleotides: 9. DNA of the CDR3: TGTGCCAGCAGCGAAGCACAGGGGAGAGACTATGGCTACACCTTC. Translated, it gives CASSEAQGRDYGYTF.

The DNA of the CDR3 is TGTGCCAGCAGCTACCGGGACAGGGGAACCTACGAGCAGTACTTC. Translation gives CASSYRDRGTYEQYF. The gene calls are TRBV7-9 and TRBJ2-7; 10 bases line up with TRBD1. Germline V gene sequence: CDR1 SEHNR, CDR2 FQNEAQ (reference sequence). The V segment lost 4 bases and the J segment 2 bases; nucleotides outside the gene matches: 5. The CDR3 runs to 15 residues.

V usage is TRBV7-9 and J usage is TRBJ1-1; D is uncertain. This CDR3 is built from 14 residues. In germline, CDR1 is SEHNR, CDR2 FQNEAQ (reference sequence). The ends were cut back, 5 bases at V and 1 base at J, with 11 bases in the middle. The CDR3 spells CASSPPGRNTEAFF. The CDR3 DNA reads TGTGCCAGCAGCCCTCCGGGCAGGAACACTGAAGCTTTCTTT.

This sequence joins TRBV4-3 and TRBJ1-5; TRBD1 might be the D (6 bases). The CDR3 is made up of 15 amino acids. Germline V lookup: CDR1 LGHNA, CDR2 YSLEER. Trimming removed 1 base at V and 6 bases at J, with 13 bases between. The CDR3 DNA follows: TGCGCCAGCAGCCAAGTGGACAGTTCAGGTCAGCCCCAGCATTTT. Translated: CASSQVDSSGQPQHF.

The chain couples TRBV18 to TRBJ1-3; D is unresolved. The V end lost 4 bases, the J end lost 4 bases, and 11 bases lay between the germline ends. Germline assignment: CDR1 KGHSH and CDR2 LQKENI. The CDR3 spans 14 residues. The CDR3 DNA sequence: TGTGCCAGCTCACGGGTGAATTCAGGAAACACCATATATTTT. Its protein is CASSRVNSGNTIYF. Drawing the rest from reference TRBV18 and TRBJ1-3, the complete variable domain is NAGVMQNPRHLVRRRGQEARLRCSPMKGHSHVYWYRQLPEEGLKFMVYLQKENIIDESGMPKERFSAEFPKEGPSILRIQQVVRGDSAAYFCASSRVNSGNTIYFGEGSWLTVV.

A single count supports this clone. The chain is built from TRBV6-5 and TRBJ2-7; TRBD1 agrees at 7 bases. The CDR3 covers 13 residues. From germline, CDR1 is MNHEY and CDR2 SVGAGI. Losses at the gene ends were 5 bases for V and 3 bases for J; bases not matched to a gene: 4. CDR3 sequence (DNA): TGTGCCAGCAGTGACAGGGCCAACTACGAGCAGTACTTC. It is translated as CASSDRANYEQYF.

The CDR3 nucleotides are TGTGCCACTAGGGACACCAGAACCACAGATACGCAGTATTTT. It yields the protein CATRDTRTTDTQYF. This chain joins TRBV10-3 and TRBJ2-3; maybe TRBD1 (6 bases). V gave up 10 bases and J gave up 2 bases, with 16 bases separating them. The CDR3 is 14 residues long. Per the germline V gene, CDR1 is ENHRY and CDR2 is SYGVKD.

This rearrangement joins TRBV9 to TRBJ1-1; no clear D gene. Germline CDR1 reads SGDLS; CDR2 reads YYNGEE. The V end lost 4 bases, the J end lost 5 bases, and 24 bases lay between the germline ends. The CDR3 covers 17 residues. The DNA for the CDR3 is TGTGCCAGCAGCTTGTACCCGGTCGGGAGTCTGGGAACTGAAGCTTTCTTT. It yields the protein CASSLYPVGSLGTEAFF.

The chain recombines TRBV5-1 with TRBJ1-3, with D possibly being TRBD1 (5 bases). CDR3 size: 15 residues. V was clipped by 0 bases and J by 1 base, with 8 bases between them. The V gene's germline CDR1 is SGHRS and CDR2 YFSETQ. CDR3 coding DNA: TGCGCCAGCAGCTTGGCCGGGGGTTCTGGAAACACCATATATTTT. It translates to CASSLAGGSGNTIYF.

V and J are TRBV6-5 and TRBJ2-2; D is ambiguous. Germline V lookup: CDR1 MNHEY, CDR2 SVGAGI. Trimming pared 6 bases from V and 0 bases from J, leaving 8 bases between. The CDR3 spans 14 residues. The chain's CDR3 is CASRSETNTGELFF. The CDR3 DNA is TGTGCCAGCAGGTCCGAGACGAACACCGGGGAGCTGTTTTTT.

The chain couples TRBV7-2 to TRBJ2-5; 9 bases are a match to TRBD2. The CDR3 sequence is 16 residues long. CDR1 and CDR2 from the germline V gene are SGHTA and FQGNSA. V shed 5 bases, J shed 4 bases, and the junction held 11 bases outside the gene matches. CDR3 residues: CASSIGQASGAETQYF. The DNA for the CDR3 is TGTGCCAGCAGCATCGGGCAGGCTAGCGGGGCAGAGACCCAGTACTTC.